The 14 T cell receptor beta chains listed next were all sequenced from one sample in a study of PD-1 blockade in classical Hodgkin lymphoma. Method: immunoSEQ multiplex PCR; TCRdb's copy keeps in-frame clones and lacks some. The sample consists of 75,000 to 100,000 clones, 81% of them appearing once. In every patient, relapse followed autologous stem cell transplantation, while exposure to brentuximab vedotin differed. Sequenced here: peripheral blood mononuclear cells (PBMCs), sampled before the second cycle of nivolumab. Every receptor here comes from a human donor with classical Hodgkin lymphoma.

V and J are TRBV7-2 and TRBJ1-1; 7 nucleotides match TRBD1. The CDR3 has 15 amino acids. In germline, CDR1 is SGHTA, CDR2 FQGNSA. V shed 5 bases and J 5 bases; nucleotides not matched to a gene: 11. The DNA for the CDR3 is TGTGCCAGCAGCCCCCCGGGGACAGCAAGAACTGAAGCTTTCTTT. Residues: CASSPPGTARTEAFF.

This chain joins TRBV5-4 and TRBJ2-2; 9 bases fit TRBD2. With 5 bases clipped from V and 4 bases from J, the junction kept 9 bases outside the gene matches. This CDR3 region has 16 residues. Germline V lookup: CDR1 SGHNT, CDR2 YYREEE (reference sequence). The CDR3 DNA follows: TGTGCCAGCAGGCCAGCGGGAGGTTCGGGCACCGGGGAGCTGTTTTTT. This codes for CASRPAGGSGTGELFF.

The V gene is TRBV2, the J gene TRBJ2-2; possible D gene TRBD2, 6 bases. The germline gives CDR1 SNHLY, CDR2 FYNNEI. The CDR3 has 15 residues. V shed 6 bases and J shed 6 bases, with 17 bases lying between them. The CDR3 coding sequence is TGTGCCAGCAGCCTATTAAACGGGGAGGCCGGGGAGCTGTTTTTT. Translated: CASSLLNGEAGELFF.

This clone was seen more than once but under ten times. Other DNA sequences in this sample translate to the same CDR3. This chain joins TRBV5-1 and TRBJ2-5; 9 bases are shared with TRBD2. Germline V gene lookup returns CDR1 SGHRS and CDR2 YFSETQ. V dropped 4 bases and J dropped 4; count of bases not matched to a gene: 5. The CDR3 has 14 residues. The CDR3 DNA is TGCGCCAGCAGCGGGGCGGGAGGGACAGAGACCCAGTACTTC. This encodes CASSGAGGTETQYF.

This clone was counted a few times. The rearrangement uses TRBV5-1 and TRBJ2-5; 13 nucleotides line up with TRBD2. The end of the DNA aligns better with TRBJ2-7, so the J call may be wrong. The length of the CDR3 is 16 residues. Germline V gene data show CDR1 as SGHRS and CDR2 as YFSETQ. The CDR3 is CASSAGLAGRTYEQYF. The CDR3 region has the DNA TGCGCCAGCAGCGCGGGACTAGCGGGAAGGACCTACGAGCAGTACTTC.

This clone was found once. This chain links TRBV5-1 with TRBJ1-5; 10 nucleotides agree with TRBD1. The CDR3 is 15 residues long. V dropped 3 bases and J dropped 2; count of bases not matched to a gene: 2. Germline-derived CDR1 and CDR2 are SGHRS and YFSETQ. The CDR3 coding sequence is TGCGCCAGCAGCTCGACAGGGGGCCGCAATCAGCCCCAGCATTTT. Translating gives CASSSTGGRNQPQHF.

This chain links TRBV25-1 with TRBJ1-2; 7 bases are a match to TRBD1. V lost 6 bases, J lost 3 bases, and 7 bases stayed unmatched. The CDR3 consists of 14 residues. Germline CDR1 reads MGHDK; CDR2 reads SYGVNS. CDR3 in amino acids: CASRGTGAHYGYTF. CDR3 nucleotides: TGTGCCAGCAGAGGTACAGGGGCCCACTATGGCTACACCTTC.

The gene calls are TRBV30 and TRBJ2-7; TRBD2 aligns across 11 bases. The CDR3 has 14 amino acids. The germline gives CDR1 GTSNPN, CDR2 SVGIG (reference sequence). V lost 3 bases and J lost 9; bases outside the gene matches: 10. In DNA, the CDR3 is TGTGCCTGGAGCGGGACTAGCGGAGTCCTCGGGCAGTACTTC. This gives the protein CAWSGTSGVLGQYF.

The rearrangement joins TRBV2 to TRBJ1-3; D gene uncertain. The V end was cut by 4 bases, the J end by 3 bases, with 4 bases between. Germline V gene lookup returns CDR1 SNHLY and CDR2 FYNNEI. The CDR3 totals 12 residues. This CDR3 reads CASSVIGNTIYF. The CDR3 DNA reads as TGTGCCAGCAGTGTGATTGGAAACACCATATATTTT. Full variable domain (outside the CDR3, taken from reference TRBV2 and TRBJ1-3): EPEVTQTPSHQVTQMGQEVILRCVPISNHLYFYWYRQILGQKVEFLVSFYNNEISEKSEIFDDQFSVERPDGSNFTLKIRSTKLEDSAMYFCASSVIGNTIYFGEGSWLTVV.

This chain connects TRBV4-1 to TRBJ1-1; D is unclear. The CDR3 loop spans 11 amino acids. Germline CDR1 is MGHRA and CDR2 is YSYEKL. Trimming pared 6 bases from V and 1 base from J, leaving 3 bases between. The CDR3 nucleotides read TGCGCCAGCAGGGGGAACACTGAAGCTTTCTTT. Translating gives CASRGNTEAFF.

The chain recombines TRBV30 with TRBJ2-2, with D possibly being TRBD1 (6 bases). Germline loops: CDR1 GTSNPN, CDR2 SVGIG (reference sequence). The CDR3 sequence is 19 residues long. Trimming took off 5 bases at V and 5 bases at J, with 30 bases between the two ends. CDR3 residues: CAWSRFAPFRGEETGELFF. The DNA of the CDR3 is TGTGCCTGGTCCCGATTTGCGCCTTTCAGGGGAGAGGAGACCGGGGAGCTGTTTTTT.

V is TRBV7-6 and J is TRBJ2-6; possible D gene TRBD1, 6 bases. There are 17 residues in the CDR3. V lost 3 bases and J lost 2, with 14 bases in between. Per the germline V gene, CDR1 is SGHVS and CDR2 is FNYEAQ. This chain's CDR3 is CASSLSRGMTGANVLTF. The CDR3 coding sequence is TGTGCCAGCAGCTTGAGCAGGGGAATGACTGGGGCCAACGTCCTGACTTTC.

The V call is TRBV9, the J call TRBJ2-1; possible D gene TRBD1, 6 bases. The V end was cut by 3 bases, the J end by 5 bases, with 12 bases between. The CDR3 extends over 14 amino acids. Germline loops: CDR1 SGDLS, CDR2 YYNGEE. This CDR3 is CASSAGTGHNEQFF. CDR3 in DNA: TGTGCCAGCAGCGCGGGAACAGGGCACAATGAGCAGTTCTTC. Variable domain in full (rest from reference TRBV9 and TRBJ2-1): DSGVTQTPKHLITATGQRVTLRCSPRSGDLSVYWYQQSLDQGLQFLIQYYNGEERAKGNILERFSAQQFPDLHSELNLSSLELGDSALYFCASSAGTGHNEQFFGPGTRLTVL.

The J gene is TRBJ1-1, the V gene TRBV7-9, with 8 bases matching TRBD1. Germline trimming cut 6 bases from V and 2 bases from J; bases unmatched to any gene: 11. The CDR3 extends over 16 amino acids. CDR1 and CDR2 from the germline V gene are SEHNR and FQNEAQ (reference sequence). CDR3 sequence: CASRPDRGQTNTEAFF. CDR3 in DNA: TGTGCCAGCAGACCAGACAGGGGACAAACTAACACTGAAGCTTTCTTT.